This T cell receptor (beta chain) was obtained from a study of breast tumors, draining lymph nodes, adjacent tissues. Study results and limitations: Compared with basal-like, luminal-like tumors shared significantly more repertoire with nontumor tissue. Compared with lymph nodes, tumors were less diverse; compared with nontumor tissue, more.

Looked up from germline, CDR1 is SNHLY and CDR2 is FYNNEI. Losses at the gene ends were 6 bases for V and 0 bases for J; bases not matched to a gene: 7. The CDR3 consists of 16 residues. One entry per CDR3 protein, called by TCRdb with MiXCR from the multiplex PCR reads. The table includes about 16,000 distinct CDR3 sequences, roughly 46% detected once. This clonotype was seen at least ten times. No antigen is known for it. The sequenced sample was tumor-adjacent breast tissue. This chain joins TRBV2 and TRBJ2-2; 7 bases map to TRBD1. This TCR was recovered from a female donor with breast cancer. Some clones in this sample may be carry-over from other donors' samples. CDR3 loop: CASSRQGVANTGELFF. The CDR3 DNA reads TGTGCCAGCAGCCGACAGGGAGTAGCGAACACCGGGGAGCTGTTTTTT.